The present T cell receptor (beta chain) was sequenced within a study of T cell clones after liver transplantation. Overall study context: In this trial, immunosuppression withdrawal was attempted within 2 years of liver transplant. TCRbeta sequencing after a pre-transplant mixed lymphocyte reaction identified graft-donor-reactive clones, later tracked in post-transplant blood. Third-party-reactive TCRbeta sequences from pre-transplant mixed lymphocyte reactions served as antigen-independent comparators.

Germline-derived CDR1 and CDR2 are LNHDA and SQIVND (reference sequence). V lost 8 bases and J lost 8, with 24 bases in between. The CDR3 is 15 residues long. Data came from immunoSEQ multiplex PCR; TCRdb stores just in-frame clones and leaves some out. The sample lists over 60,000 clones; over 70% were seen once. This clone was observed a single time. The chain joins TRBV19 to TRBJ1-2; D is perhaps TRBD1 (6 bases). This specimen consisted of CD4+ T cells from blood, obtained before liver transplant. The TCR comes from a human donor who received a liver transplant. CDR3: CASSNPGTPAGGYTF. In DNA, the CDR3 is TGTGCCAGTTCCAACCCCGGGACACCGGCGGGGGGCTACACCTTC.